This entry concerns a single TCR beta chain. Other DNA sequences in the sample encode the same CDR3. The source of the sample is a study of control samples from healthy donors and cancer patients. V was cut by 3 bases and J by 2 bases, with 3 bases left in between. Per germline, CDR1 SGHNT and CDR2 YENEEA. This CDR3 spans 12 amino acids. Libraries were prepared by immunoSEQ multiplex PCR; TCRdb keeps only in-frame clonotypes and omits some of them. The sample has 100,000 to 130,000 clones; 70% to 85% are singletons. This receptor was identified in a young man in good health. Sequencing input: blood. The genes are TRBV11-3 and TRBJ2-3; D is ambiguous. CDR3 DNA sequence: TGTGCCAGCAGCTTCCACACAGATACGCAGTATTTT. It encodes CASSFHTDTQYF.